The 8 T cell receptor beta chains below come from one sample, sequenced in a study of radiotherapy plus CTLA-4 blockade in lung cancer. Profiling relied on immunoSEQ multiplex PCR, and the TCRdb table lists in-frame clones only, not all of them. Seen here are under 90,000 clones, about three quarters observed once, and the top ten hold roughly an eighth. The sequencing here drew on peripheral blood, taken from a patient treated with radiotherapy plus ipilimumab. The receptor source for this set is a human donor with non-small cell lung cancer that progressed on radiotherapy plus ipilimumab.

There are a few counts of this clone. The gene calls are TRBV16 and TRBJ2-1, with D unclear. CDR3 length equals 14 residues. CDR1 and CDR2 from the germline V gene are KGHSY and FQNENV. V was shortened by 0 bases and J by 4 bases, with 7 bases between the two germline ends. In nucleotides, the CDR3 is TGTGCCAGCAGCCAATCGAGAAGTTACAATGAGCAGTTCTTC. This gives the protein CASSQSRSYNEQFF. The full variable domain, completed using reference TRBV16 and TRBJ2-1, is GEEVAQTPKHLVRGEGQKAKLYCAPIKGHSYVFWYQQVLKNEFKFLISFQNENVFDETGMPKERFSAKCLPNSPCSLEIQATKLEDSAVYFCASSQSRSYNEQFFGPGTRLTVL.

This clone has just one count. The chain carries TRBV28 and TRBJ2-1; no clear D gene. CDR1 is MDHEN and CDR2 is SYDVKM in the germline V gene. The CDR3 is made up of 15 amino acids. V lost 6 bases to trimming and J lost 7 bases, with 19 bases between them. CDR3: CASRTPGLQSNEQFF. The CDR3 DNA reads TGTGCCAGCAGGACACCCGGGCTCCAGTCGAATGAGCAGTTCTTC.

The chain recombines TRBV11-3 with TRBJ2-1; TRBD2 matches 16 bases. This CDR3 spans 16 amino acids. V shed 5 bases and J 7 bases; nucleotides not matched to a gene: 5. Germline V gene data show CDR1 as SGHNT and CDR2 as YENEEA. CDR3 residues: CASSPGTSGGANEQFF. The CDR3 nucleotides read TGTGCCAGCAGCCCCGGGACTAGCGGGGGGGCGAATGAGCAGTTCTTC.

The chain couples TRBV7-3 to TRBJ2-1; 9 bases align to TRBD2. J lost 4 bases, V lost 4 bases, and 5 bases had no gene match. The length of the CDR3 is 15 residues. Germline-derived CDR1 and CDR2 are SGHTA and FQGTGA. This chain's CDR3 is CASSSGTSRYNEQFF. CDR3 nucleotide sequence: TGTGCCAGCAGCTCCGGGACTAGCCGATACAATGAGCAGTTCTTC.

The CDR3 reads CASSLEGVTSTTQYF. CDR3 DNA sequence: TGTGCCAGCAGCTTAGAAGGGGTCACTAGCACTACGCAGTATTTT. The gene calls are TRBV7-3 and TRBJ2-3; possibly TRBD2 for D (6 bases). Trimming cost V 2 bases and J 8 bases, with 17 bases left between them. Germline CDR1 and CDR2: SGHTA and FQGTGA. The CDR3 length is 15 residues.

The chain couples TRBV19 to TRBJ2-1; a possible D gene is TRBD2 (5 bases). Trimming took off 8 bases at V and 1 base at J, with 12 bases between the two ends. The length of the CDR3 is 14 residues. CDR1 and CDR2 (germline): LNHDA, SQIVND (reference sequence). This chain's CDR3 is CASGLTGSYNEQFF. DNA for the CDR3: TGTGCCAGTGGGCTCACGGGATCCTACAATGAGCAGTTCTTC.

The chain recombines TRBV2 with TRBJ1-5; tentatively, D is TRBD1 (5 bases). The V end was cut by 8 bases, the J end by 5 bases, with 13 bases between. The CDR3 is 13 residues long. The V gene's germline CDR1 is SNHLY and CDR2 FYNNEI. CDR3: CASQDSVDQPQHF. CDR3 nucleotide sequence: TGTGCCAGCCAAGACAGTGTGGATCAGCCCCAGCATTTT. The entire variable domain, with the rest obtained from reference TRBV2 and TRBJ1-5, is as follows: EPEVTQTPSHQVTQMGQEVILRCVPISNHLYFYWYRQILGQKVEFLVSFYNNEISEKSEIFDDQFSVERPDGSNFTLKIRSTKLEDSAMYFCASQDSVDQPQHFGDGTRLSIL.

The chain links TRBV7-3 to TRBJ2-3, with 10 bases aligning to TRBD2. This CDR3 is built from 14 residues. Trimming removed 4 bases from V and 5 bases from J; junction bases left unmatched: 3. Germline CDR1 reads SGHTA; CDR2 reads FQGTGA. The CDR3 DNA sequence: TGTGCCAGCAGCTCAAGCGGGAGGGGAGATACGCAGTATTTT. The encoded protein is CASSSSGRGDTQYF.